These 8 T cell receptor beta chains were sequenced from one sample in a study of T cells in women clearing cervical HPV infection listed by TCRdb under 2018. The library was produced with the immunoSEQ multiplex PCR assay. The table was pulled from immuneACCESS by TCRdb, which kept in-frame rearrangements only. Such tables lose some clones; where checked, under half of the loss comes from unresolved V genes, and the rest has no known cause. This sample's records show around 30,000 clones. The ten top clones hold about 7.8% of the sample. Source material: blood buffy coat. The receptors here all came from a woman between 18 and 70 years old with a cervical HPV16 infection that either progressed to CIN3+ or cleared (not recorded which).

As regards this clone: The CDR3 goes on 3 residues after the read ends, and that part is filled in from the germline J gene. The V gene is TRBV6-1, the J gene TRBJ1-4; maybe TRBD1 (5 bases). Germline CDR1 MNHNS, CDR2 SASEGT. The CDR3 covers 15 residues. CDR3 bases read: TGTGCCAGCAGTGAAGACAACTCTGGGGCCAACGTA. As protein: CASSEDNSGANV. The full CDR3 sequence reads CASSEDNSGANVLFF.

As regards this clone: The read stops 3 residues short of the end of the CDR3; the missing end is completed from the germline J gene. The V gene is TRBV5-1, the J gene TRBJ2-2; 8 positions agree with TRBD2. The length of the CDR3 is 15 residues. Germline assignment: CDR1 SGHRS and CDR2 YFSETQ. J lost 6 bases, V lost 0 bases, and 4 bases had no gene match. CDR3 amino acids: CASSLEAGAAGELFF. The CDR3 DNA, read in part, is TGCGCCAGCAGCTTGGAAGCGGGAGCGGCCGGGGAG.

As to this clone: The CDR3 extends 3 residues past the end of the read, so its final part is completed from the germline J gene. The chain carries TRBV5-6 and TRBJ2-7; D remains unclear. Germline V gene sequence: CDR1 SGHDT, CDR2 YYEEEE. The CDR3 consists of 12 residues. V was clipped by 0 bases and J by 3 bases, with 4 bases between them. Partial CDR3 DNA: TGTGCCAGCAGCTTGGGTCTCTACGAG. It is translated as CASSLGLYE. The whole CDR3 sequence is CASSLGLYEQYF.

With regard to this clone: The read terminates 3 residues ahead of where the CDR3 ends, so the germline J gene completes it. This chain uses TRBV12-3 or TRBV12-4 with TRBJ1-4; TRBD1 might be the D (5 bases). This CDR3 region has 14 residues. V lost 5 bases and J 5 bases, leaving 12 bases between the germline ends. CDR3 DNA (partial): TGTGCCAGCAGTCTTGACAGATGGAATGAAAAA. It codes for CASSLDRWNEK. The full CDR3 protein reads CASSLDRWNEKLFF.

As for this clone: From the germline J gene comes the end of the CDR3, since the read stops 3 residues before it. The chain uses TRBV6-1 and TRBJ1-2; 9 bases line up with TRBD1. The V segment lost 3 bases and the J segment 4 bases; nucleotides outside the gene matches: 3. The CDR3 totals 14 residues. Looked up from germline, CDR1 is MNHNS and CDR2 is SASEGT. The sequenced part of the CDR3 DNA is TGTGCCAGCAGTGATCCGACAGGGGGCTATGGC. This translates into CASSDPTGGYG. The entire CDR3 protein is CASSDPTGGYGYTF.

Worth noting for this clone: Read data end 3 residues before the CDR3 end; the end is taken from the germline J gene. Other nucleotide sequences from this sample produce the same CDR3. The chain recombines TRBV30 with TRBJ1-3; tentatively, D is TRBD1 (5 bases). The V gene's germline CDR1 is GTSNPN and CDR2 SVGIG (reference sequence). The CDR3 is 13 residues long. V was cut by 3 bases and J by 2 bases, with 8 bases left in between. CDR3 in amino acids: CAWRAGAGNTIYF. The DNA read from the CDR3 is TGTGCCTGGAGGGCGGGGGCTGGAAACACC. Full variable domain (missing parts from reference TRBV30 and TRBJ1-3): SQTIHQWPATLVQPVGSPLSLECTVEGTSNPNLYWYRQAAGRGLQLLFYSVGIGQISSEVPQNLSASRPQDRQFILSSKKLLLSDSGFYLCAWRAGAGNTIYFGEGSWLTVV.

In terms of frequency, this clone is medium-sized. The CDR3 end falls 3 residues outside the read, so it is completed with the germline J gene. This chain uses TRBV7-9 with TRBJ2-3; D is unclear. Trimming took 5 bases from V and 4 from J, leaving 10 bases between them. The germline gives CDR1 SEHNR, CDR2 FQNEAQ (reference sequence). This CDR3 region has 13 residues. The part of the CDR3 DNA that was read is TGTGCCAGCAGCCCTCGAGACTCAGATACG. Encoded protein: CASSPRDSDT. The entire CDR3 is CASSPRDSDTQYF.

As for this clone: The read halts 3 residues ahead of the CDR3 end, with the missing end drawn from the germline J gene. The chain recombines TRBV10-2 with TRBJ1-4; no clear D. V shed 3 bases and J shed 8 bases, with 10 bases lying between them. Looked up from germline, CDR1 is WSHSY and CDR2 is SAAADI. The CDR3 extends over 13 amino acids. CDR3 amino acids: CASSERGSEKLFF. CDR3 bases read: TGCGCCAGCAGTGAAAGAGGGTCCGAAAAA.